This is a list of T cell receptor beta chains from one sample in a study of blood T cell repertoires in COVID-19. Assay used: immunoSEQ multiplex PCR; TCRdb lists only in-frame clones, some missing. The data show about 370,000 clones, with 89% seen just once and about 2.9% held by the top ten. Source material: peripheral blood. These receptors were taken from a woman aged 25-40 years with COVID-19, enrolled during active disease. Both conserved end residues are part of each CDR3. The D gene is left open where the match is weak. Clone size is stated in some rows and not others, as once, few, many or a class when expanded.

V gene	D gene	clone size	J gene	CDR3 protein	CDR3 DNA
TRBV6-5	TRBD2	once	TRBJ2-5	CASKKGGSPGETQYF	TGTGCCAGCAAAAAAGGCGGGAGCCCCGGGGAGACCCAGTACTTC
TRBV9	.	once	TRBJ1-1	CASSVSGLGTEAFF	TGTGCCAGCAGCGTATCAGGGCTTGGCACTGAAGCTTTCTTT
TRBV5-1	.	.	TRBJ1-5	CASSLGDTHNQPQHF	TGCGCCAGCAGCTTGGGGGACACCCACAATCAGCCCCAGCATTTT
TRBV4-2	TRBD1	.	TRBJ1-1	CASSQGTPGQGVNTEAFF	TGTGCCAGCAGCCAAGGGACCCCCGGACAGGGAGTGAACACTGAAGCTTTCTTT
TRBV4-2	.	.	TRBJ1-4	CASSQEAQRTNEKLFF	TGTGCCAGCAGCCAAGAGGCTCAGCGAACTAATGAAAAACTGTTTTTT
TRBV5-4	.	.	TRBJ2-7	CASSLAGADEQYF	TGTGCCAGCAGCTTGGCCGGCGCGGACGAGCAGTACTTC
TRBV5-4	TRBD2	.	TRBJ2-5	CASSLASGGAETQYF	TGTGCCAGCAGCTTGGCTAGCGGGGGGGCGGAGACCCAGTACTTC
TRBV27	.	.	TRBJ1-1	CASSLIDRGTEAFF	TGTGCCAGCAGTTTAATCGATAGAGGTACTGAAGCTTTCTTT
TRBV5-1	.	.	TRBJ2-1	CASSSPRDYNEQFF	TGCGCCAGCAGCTCACCCAGGGACTACAATGAGCAGTTCTTC
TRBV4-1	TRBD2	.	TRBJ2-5	CASNSGGLARGTQYF	TGCGCCAGCAATTCCGGTGGACTAGCTCGGGGGACCCAGTACTTC
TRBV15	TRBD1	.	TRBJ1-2	CATSRDPGGVATF	TGTGCCACCAGCAGAGATCCAGGGGGTGTCGCCACCTTC
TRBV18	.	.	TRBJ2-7	CASSPDRNPYEQYF	TGTGCCAGCTCACCCGACAGGAATCCATACGAGCAGTACTTC
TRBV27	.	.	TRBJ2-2	CASRTRTFANTGELFF	TGTGCCAGCAGAACGCGGACATTCGCGAACACCGGGGAGCTGTTTTTT
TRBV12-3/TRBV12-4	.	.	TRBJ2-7	CASSPGSLGEQYF	TGTGCCAGCAGCCCAGGGTCCTTGGGGGAGCAGTACTTC
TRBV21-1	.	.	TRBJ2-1	CASTAPYDTYNEQFF	TGTGCCAGCACCGCTCCCTATGACACTTACAATGAGCAGTTCTTC
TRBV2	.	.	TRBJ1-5	CASSELQAGNQPQHF	TGTGCCAGCAGTGAACTACAGGCGGGAAATCAGCCCCAGCATTTT
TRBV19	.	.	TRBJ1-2	CASTKIPGEDSNYGYTF	TGTGCCAGTACCAAGATCCCCGGGGAGGACTCTAACTATGGCTACACCTTC
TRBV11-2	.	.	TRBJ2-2	CASTLQYTGELFF	TGTGCCAGCACCCTCCAGTACACCGGGGAGCTGTTTTTT
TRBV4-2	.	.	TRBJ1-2	CASSQASGFLYGYTF	TGTGCCAGCAGCCAGGCATCAGGGTTCCTCTATGGCTACACCTTC
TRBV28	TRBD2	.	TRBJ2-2	CASSPGLAGFGELFF	TGTGCCAGCAGCCCGGGACTAGCGGGATTCGGGGAGCTGTTTTTT
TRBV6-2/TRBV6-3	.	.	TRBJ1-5	CASSYLRSSRYQPQHF	TGTGCCAGCAGTTACCTTCGATCGAGCCGCTATCAGCCCCAGCATTTT
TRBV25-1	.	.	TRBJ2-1	CASSENPGDNEQFF	TGTGCCAGCAGTGAGAATCCAGGGGATAACGAGCAGTTCTTC
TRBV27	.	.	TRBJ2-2	CASGRRANTGELFF	TGTGCCAGCGGCAGGAGGGCGAACACCGGGGAGCTGTTTTTT
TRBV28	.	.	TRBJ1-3	CASSLYRDPSGNTIYF	TGTGCCAGCAGTTTGTACAGGGATCCCTCTGGAAACACCATATATTTT
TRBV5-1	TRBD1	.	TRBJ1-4	CASSSTGATNEKLFF	TGCGCCAGCAGTTCGACAGGGGCTACTAATGAAAAACTGTTTTTT
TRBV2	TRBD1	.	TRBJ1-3	CASRQTGTSGNTIYF	TGTGCCAGCAGGCAGACAGGGACCTCTGGAAACACCATATATTTT
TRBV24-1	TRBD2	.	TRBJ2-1	CATSDPTSGRPQNEQFF	TGTGCCACCAGTGACCCCACTAGCGGGAGGCCCCAAAATGAGCAGTTCTTC
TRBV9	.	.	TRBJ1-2	CASSPPTGGSGYTF	TGTGCCAGCAGCCCACCCACGGGGGGCAGTGGCTACACCTTC
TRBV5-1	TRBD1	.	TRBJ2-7	CASSRGQTYEQYF	TGCGCCAGCAGCCGGGGACAGACCTACGAGCAGTACTTC
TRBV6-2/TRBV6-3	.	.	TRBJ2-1	CASSPGLYNEQFF	TGTGCCAGCAGCCCTGGACTGTACAATGAGCAGTTCTTC
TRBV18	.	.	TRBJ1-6	CASSPPVGARSPLSYNSPLHF	TGTGCCAGCTCACCACCGGTTGGGGCCAGAAGCCCCCTCTCCTATAATTCACCCCTCCACTTT
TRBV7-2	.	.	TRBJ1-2	CASSSVPDSNYYGYTF	TGTGCCAGCAGTTCGGTCCCGGACAGCAACTACTATGGCTACACCTTC
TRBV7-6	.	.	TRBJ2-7	CASSLTEMYEQYF	TGTGCCAGCAGCTTGACAGAAATGTACGAGCAGTACTTC
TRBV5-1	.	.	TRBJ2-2	CASSLTGTNTGELFF	TGCGCCAGCAGCCTGACAGGAACTAACACCGGGGAGCTGTTTTTT
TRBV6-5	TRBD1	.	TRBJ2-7	CASRSPGQGVSEQYF	TGTGCCAGCAGGTCGCCGGGACAGGGCGTCTCGGAGCAGTACTTC
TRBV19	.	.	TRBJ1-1	CASSTLNQQGEAFF	TGTGCCAGTAGTACCCTTAACCAACAGGGTGAAGCTTTCTTT
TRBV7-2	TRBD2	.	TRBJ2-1	CASSPNVGLAGGEQFF	TGTGCCAGCAGCCCCAACGTGGGGCTAGCGGGGGGTGAGCAGTTCTTC
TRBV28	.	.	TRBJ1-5	CASSLNPPQAQHF	TGTGCCAGCAGTTTAAACCCCCCACAAGCCCAGCATTTT
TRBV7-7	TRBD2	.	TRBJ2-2	CASSQTLQTVWTSGGGELFF	TGTGCTAGCAGCCAGACCTTACAGACCGTCTGGACTAGCGGTGGCGGGGAGCTGTTTTTT
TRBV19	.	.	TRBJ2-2	CASSIGTYTGELFF	TGTGCCAGTAGTATTGGGACATACACCGGGGAGCTGTTTTTT
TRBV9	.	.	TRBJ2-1	CASNGGSYNEQFF	TGTGCCAGCAACGGAGGCTCCTACAATGAGCAGTTCTTC
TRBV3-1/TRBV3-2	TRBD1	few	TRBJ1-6	CASSHGQDNSPLHF	TGTGCCAGCAGCCACGGACAGGATAATTCACCCCTCCACTTT
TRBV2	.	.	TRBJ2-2	CASRQRGDSGELFF	TGTGCCAGCAGACAAAGGGGGGACAGCGGGGAGCTGTTTTTT
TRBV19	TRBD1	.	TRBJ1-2	CASSTGTGALYTF	TGTGCCAGTAGTACGGGGACAGGCGCACTCTACACCTTC
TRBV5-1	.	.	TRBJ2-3	CASSLGGTANTDTQYF	TGCGCCAGCAGCTTGGGCGGGACAGCGAACACAGATACGCAGTATTTT
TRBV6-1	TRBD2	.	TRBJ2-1	CASSDKRGASSYNEQFF	TGTGCCAGCAGTGACAAGCGGGGGGCCAGCTCCTACAATGAGCAGTTCTTC
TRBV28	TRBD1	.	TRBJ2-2	CASSFVGQGDTGELFF	TGTGCCAGCAGTTTCGTTGGACAGGGGGACACCGGGGAGCTGTTTTTT